The entry below describes one TCR beta chain. This sample was included in a study of blood T cell repertoires in COVID-19. Source study methods: Nucleated cell number was recorded as an estimate derived from reference gene primer amplification. TCRdb's table, derived via immunoSEQ multiplex PCR, lists solely in-frame clones and lacks some. V and J calls and clone size are given by that table; D and trimming were obtained from the DNA. The sample lists some 97,000 clones, less than 95% occurring once. Germline assignment: CDR1 DFQATT and CDR2 SNEGSKA (reference sequence). V was shortened by 4 bases and J by 6 bases, with 7 bases between the two germline ends. The CDR3 has 11 amino acids.

This receptor was identified in a man in his fifties with acute or convalescent COVID-19. The J gene is TRBJ2-1, the V gene TRBV20-1; the D gene is possibly TRBD2 (5 bases). The sequenced sample consisted of peripheral blood. For the CDR3, the DNA is TGCAGTGCTATAGCGTTCAATGAGCAGTTCTTC. This translates into CSAIAFNEQFF.